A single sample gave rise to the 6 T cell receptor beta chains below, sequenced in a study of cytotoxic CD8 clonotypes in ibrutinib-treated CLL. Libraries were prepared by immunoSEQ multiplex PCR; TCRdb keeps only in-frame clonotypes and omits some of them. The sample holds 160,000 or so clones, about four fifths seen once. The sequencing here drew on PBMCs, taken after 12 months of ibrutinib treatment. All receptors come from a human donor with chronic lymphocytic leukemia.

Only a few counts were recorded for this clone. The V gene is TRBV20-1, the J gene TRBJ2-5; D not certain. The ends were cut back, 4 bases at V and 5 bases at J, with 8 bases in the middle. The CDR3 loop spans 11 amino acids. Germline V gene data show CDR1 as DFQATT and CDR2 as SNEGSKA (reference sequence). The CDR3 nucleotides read TGCAGTGCTATTGAATGGGAGACCCAGTACTTC. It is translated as CSAIEWETQYF.

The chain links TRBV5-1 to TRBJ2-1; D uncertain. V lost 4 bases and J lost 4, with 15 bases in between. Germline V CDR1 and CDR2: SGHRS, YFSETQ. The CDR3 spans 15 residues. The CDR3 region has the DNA TGCGCCAGCAGCCCCCTAACGGTCGGGTACAATGAGCAGTTCTTC. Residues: CASSPLTVGYNEQFF.

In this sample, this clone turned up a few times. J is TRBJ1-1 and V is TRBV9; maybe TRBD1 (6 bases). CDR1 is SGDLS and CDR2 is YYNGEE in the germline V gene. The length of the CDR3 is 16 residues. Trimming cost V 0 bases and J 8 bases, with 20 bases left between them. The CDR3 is CASSVEGGVPRGEAFF. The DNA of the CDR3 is TGTGCCAGCAGCGTAGAGGGGGGCGTACCAAGGGGCGAAGCTTTCTTT.

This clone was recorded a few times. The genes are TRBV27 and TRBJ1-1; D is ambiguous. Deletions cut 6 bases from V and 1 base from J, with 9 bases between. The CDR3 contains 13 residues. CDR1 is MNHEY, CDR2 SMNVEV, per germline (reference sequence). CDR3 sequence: CASSLKGNTEAFF. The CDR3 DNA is TGTGCCAGCAGCCTCAAGGGGAACACTGAAGCTTTCTTT.

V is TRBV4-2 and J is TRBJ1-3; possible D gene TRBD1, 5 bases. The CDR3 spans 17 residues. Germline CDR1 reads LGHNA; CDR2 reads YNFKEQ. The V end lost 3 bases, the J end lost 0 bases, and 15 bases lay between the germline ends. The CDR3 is CASSQTGTPNSGNTIYF. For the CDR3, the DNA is TGTGCCAGCAGCCAGACCGGGACCCCGAACTCTGGAAACACCATATATTTT.

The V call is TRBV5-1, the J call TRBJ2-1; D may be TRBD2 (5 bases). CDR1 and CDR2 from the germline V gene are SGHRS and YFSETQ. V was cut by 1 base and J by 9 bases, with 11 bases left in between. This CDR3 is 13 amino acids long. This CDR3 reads CASSLPGTGEQFF. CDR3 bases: TGCGCCAGCAGCTTGCCGGGAACCGGTGAGCAGTTCTTC.